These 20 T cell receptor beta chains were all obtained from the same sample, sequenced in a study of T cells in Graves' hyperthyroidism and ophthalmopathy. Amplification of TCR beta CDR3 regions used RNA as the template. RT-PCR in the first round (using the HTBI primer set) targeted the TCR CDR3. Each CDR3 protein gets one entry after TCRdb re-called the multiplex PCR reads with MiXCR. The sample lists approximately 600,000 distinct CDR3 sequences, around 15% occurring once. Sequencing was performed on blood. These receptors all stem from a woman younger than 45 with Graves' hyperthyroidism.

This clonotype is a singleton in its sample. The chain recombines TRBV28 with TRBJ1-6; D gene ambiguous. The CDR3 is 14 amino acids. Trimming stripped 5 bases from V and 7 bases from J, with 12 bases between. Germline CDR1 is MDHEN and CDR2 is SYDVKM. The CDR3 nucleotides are TGTGCCAGCAGTCCGGACTTCCCCAATTCACCCCTCCACTTT. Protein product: CASSPDFPNSPLHF.

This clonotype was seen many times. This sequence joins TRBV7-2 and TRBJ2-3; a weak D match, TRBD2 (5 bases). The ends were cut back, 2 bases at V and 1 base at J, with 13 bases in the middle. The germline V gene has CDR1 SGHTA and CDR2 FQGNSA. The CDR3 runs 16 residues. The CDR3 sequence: CASSLSSSQGTDTQYF. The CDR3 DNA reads TGTGCCAGCAGCTTAAGCTCTAGCCAGGGCACAGATACGCAGTATTTT.

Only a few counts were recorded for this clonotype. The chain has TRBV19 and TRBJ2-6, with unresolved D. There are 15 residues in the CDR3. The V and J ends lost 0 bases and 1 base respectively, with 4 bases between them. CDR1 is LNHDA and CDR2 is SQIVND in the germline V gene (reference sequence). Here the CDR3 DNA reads TGTGCCAGTAGTATAGAAGGATCTGGGGCCAACGTCCTGACTTTC. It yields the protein CASSIEGSGANVLTF.

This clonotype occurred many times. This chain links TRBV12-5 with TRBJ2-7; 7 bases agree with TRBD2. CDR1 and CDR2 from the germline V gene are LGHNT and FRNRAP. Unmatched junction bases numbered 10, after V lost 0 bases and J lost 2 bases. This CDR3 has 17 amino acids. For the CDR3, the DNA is TGTGCTAGTGGTTTGGTACCCTGGCTAGCGGCCCCCTACGAGCAGTACTTC. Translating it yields CASGLVPWLAAPYEQYF.

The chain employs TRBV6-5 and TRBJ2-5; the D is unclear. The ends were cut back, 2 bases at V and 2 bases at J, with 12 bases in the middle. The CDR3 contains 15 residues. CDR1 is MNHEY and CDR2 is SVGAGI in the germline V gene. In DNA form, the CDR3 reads TGTGCCAGCAGTTACACAATAACCCCTCAAGAGACCCAGTACTTC. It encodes CASSYTITPQETQYF.

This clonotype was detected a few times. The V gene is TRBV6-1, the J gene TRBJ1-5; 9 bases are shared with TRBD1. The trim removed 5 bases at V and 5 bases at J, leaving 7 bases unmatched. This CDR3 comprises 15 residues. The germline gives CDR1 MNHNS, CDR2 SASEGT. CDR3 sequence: CASSSTGQGYQPQHF. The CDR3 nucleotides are TGTGCCAGCAGTTCTACGGGACAGGGTTATCAGCCCCAGCATTTT.

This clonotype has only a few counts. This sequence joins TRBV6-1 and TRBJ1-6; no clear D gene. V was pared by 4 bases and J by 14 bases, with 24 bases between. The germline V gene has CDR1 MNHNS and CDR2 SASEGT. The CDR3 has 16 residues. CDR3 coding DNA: TGTGCCAGCAGTGTTACGGAGGGTGCCCGAGGGAGTACCCTCCACTTT. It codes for CASSVTEGARGSTLHF.

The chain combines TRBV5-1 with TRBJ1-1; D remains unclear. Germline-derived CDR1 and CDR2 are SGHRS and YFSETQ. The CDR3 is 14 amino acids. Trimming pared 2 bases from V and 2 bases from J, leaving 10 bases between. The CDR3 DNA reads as TGCGCCAGCAGCTTCGGTGTCAGTAACACTGAAGCTTTCTTT. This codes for CASSFGVSNTEAFF.

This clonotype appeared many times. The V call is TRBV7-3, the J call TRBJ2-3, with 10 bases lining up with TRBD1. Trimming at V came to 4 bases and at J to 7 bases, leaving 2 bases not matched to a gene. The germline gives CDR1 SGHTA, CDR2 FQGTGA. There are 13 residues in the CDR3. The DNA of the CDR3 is TGTGCCAGCAGCTCGACAGGGGGCAATACGCAGTATTTT. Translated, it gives CASSSTGGNTQYF.

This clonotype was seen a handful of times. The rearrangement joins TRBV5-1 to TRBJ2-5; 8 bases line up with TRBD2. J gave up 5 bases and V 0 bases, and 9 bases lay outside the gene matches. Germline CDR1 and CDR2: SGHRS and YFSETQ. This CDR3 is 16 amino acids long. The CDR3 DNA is TGCGCCAGCAGCTTGGCCCTCGGGGGGGCAGAGGAGACCCAGTACTTC. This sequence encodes CASSLALGGAEETQYF.

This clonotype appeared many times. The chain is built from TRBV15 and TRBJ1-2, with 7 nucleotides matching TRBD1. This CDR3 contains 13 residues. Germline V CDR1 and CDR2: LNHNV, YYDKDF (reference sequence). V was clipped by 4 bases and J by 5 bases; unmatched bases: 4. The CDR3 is CATSKGQTYGYTF. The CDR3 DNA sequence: TGTGCCACCAGCAAGGGACAGACTTATGGCTACACCTTC. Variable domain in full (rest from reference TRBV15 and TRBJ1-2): DAMVIQNPRYQVTQFGKPVTLSCSQTLNHNVMYWYQQKSSQAPKLLFHYYDKDFNNEADTPDNFQSRRPNTSFCFLDIRSPGLGDTAMYLCATSKGQTYGYTFGSGTRLTVV.

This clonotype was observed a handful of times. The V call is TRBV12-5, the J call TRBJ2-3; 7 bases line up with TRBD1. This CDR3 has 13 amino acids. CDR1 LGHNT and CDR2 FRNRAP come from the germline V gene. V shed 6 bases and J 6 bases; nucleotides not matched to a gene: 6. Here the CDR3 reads CASGLTGADTQYF. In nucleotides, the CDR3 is TGTGCTAGTGGGCTTACAGGGGCGGATACGCAGTATTTT.

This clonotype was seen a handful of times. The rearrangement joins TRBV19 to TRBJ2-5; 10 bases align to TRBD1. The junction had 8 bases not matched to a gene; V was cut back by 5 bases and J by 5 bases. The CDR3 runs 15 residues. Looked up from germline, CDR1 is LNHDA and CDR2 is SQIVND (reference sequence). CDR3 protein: CASSPMTGGSETQYF. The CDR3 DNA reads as TGTGCCAGTAGTCCAATGACAGGGGGCTCTGAGACCCAGTACTTC.

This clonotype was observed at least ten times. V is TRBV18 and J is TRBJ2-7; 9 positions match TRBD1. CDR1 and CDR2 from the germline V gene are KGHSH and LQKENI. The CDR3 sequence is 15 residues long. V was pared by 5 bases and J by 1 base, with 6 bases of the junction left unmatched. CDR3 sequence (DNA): TGTGCCAGCTCAGCGGGACAGGGCCATTCCTACGAGCAGTACTTC. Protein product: CASSAGQGHSYEQYF.

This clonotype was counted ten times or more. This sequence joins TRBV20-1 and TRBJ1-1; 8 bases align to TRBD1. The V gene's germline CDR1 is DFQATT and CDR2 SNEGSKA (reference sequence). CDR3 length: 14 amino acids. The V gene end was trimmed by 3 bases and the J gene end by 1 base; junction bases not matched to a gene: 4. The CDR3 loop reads CSARGGTGNTEAFF. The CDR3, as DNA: TGCAGTGCTAGGGGCGGGACAGGGAACACTGAAGCTTTCTTT.

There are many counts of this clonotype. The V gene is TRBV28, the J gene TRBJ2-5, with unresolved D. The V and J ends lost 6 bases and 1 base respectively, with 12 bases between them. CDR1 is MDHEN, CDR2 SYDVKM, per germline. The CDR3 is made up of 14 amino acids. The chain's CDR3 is CASRRALRQETQYF. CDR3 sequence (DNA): TGTGCCAGCAGGAGAGCCCTACGCCAAGAGACCCAGTACTTC.

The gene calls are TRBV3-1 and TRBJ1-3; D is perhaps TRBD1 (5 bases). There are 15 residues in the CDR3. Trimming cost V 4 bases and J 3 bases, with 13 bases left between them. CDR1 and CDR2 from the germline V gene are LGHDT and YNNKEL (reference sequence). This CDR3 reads CASSLPDSYGNTIYF. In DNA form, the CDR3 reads TGTGCCAGCAGCCTTCCTGACAGCTATGGAAACACCATATATTTT.

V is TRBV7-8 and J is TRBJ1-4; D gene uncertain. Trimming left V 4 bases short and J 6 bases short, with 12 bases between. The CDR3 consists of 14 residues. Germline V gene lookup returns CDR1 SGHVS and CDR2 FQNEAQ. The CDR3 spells CASSWNRRYEKLFF. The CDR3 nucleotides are TGTGCCAGCAGCTGGAACCGACGGTATGAAAAACTGTTTTTT.

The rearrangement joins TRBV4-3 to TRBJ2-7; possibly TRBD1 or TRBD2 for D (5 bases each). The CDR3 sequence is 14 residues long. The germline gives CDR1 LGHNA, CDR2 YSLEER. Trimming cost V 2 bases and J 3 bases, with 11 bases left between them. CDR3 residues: CASSQRVGDYEQYF. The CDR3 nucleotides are TGCGCCAGCAGCCAACGAGTGGGGGACTACGAGCAGTACTTC.

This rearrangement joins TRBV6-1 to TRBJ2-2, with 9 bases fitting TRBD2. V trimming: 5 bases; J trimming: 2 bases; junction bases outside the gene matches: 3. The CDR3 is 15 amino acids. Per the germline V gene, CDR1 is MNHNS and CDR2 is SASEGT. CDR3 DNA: TGTGCCAGCAGTTTTGGGACTAGCAACACCGGGGAGCTGTTTTTT. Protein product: CASSFGTSNTGELFF.